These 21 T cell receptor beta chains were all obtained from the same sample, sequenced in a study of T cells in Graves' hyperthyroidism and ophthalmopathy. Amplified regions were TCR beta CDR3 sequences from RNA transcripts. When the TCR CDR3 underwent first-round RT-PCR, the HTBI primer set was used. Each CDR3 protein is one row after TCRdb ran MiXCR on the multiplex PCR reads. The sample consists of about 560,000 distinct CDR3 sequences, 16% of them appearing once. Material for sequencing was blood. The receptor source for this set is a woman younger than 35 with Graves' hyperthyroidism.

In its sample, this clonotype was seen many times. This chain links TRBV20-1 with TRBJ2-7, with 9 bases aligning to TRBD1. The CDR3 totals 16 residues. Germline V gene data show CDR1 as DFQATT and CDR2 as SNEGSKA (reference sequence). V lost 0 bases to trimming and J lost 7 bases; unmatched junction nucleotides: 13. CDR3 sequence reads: CSARDQRTGEQGEQYF. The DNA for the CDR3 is TGCAGTGCTAGAGATCAGCGGACAGGGGAACAGGGAGAGCAGTACTTC.

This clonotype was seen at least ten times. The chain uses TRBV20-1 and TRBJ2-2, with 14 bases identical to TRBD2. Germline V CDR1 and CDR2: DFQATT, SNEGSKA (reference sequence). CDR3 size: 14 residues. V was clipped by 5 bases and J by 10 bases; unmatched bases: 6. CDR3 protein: CSAGRLAGGAELFF. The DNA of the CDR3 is TGCAGTGCTGGACGACTAGCGGGAGGGGCGGAGCTGTTTTTT.

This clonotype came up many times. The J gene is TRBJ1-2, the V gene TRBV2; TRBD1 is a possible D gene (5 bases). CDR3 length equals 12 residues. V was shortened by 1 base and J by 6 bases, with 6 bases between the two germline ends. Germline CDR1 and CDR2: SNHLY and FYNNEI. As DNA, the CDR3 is TGTGCCAGCAGTGAAGGAGGGGATGGCTACACCTTC. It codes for CASSEGGDGYTF.

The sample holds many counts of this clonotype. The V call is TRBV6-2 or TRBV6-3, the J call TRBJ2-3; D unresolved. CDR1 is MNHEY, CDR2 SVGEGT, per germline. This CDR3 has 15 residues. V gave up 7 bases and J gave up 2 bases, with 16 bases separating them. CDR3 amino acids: CASTKRDWNTDTQYF. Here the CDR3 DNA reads TGTGCCAGCACCAAAAGGGATTGGAACACAGATACGCAGTATTTT.

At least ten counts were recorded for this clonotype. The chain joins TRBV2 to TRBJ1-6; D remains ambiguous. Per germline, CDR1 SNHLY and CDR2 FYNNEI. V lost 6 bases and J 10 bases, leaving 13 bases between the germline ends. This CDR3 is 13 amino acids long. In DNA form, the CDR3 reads TGTGCCAGCAGGGATATACCGGGATCACCCCTCCACTTT. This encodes CASRDIPGSPLHF.

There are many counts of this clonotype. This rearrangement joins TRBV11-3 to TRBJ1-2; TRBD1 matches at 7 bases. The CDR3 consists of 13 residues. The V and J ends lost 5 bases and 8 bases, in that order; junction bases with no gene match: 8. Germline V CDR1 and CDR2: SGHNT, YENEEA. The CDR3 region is CASSRTGPAGYTF. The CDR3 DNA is TGTGCCAGCAGCCGGACAGGTCCAGCGGGCTACACCTTC.

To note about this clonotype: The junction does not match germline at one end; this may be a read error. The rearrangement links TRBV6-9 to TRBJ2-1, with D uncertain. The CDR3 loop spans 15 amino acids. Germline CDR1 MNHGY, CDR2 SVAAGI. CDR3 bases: TGCGCCAGCAGTGAAACCGCCTCATACTACAATGAGCAGTTCTTC. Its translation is CASSETASYYNEQFF.

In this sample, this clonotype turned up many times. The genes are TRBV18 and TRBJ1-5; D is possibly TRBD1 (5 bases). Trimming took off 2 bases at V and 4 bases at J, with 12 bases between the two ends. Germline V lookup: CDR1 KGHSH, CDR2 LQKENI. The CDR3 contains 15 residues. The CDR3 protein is CASSPGVKGNQPQHF. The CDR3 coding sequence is TGTGCCAGCTCACCAGGGGTAAAGGGGAATCAGCCCCAGCATTTT.

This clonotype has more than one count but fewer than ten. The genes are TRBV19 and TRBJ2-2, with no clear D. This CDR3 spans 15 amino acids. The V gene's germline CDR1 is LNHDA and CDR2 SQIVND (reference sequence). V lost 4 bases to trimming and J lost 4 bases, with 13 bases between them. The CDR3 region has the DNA TGTGCCAGTAGTACTGCGGCGAGAATCACCGGGGAGCTGTTTTTT. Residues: CASSTAARITGELFF.

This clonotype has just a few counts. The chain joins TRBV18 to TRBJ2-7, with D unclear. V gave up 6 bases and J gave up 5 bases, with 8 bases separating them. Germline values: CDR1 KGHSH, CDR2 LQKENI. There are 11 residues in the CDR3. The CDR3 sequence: CASSGRDEQYF. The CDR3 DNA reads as TGTGCCAGCTCCGGCCGCGACGAGCAGTACTTC.

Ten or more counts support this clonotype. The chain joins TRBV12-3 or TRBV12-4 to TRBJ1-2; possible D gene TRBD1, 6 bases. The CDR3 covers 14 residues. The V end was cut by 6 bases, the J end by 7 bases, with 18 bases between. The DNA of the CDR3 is TGTGCCAGCAGGGGGACACCGGGACTACCTGGCTACACCTTC. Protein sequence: CASRGTPGLPGYTF.

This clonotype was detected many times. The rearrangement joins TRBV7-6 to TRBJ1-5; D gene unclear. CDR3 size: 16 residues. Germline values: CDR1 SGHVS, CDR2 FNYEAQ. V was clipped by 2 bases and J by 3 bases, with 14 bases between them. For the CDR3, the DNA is TGTGCCAGCAGCTTAACCTCTCCAGGTAACAATCAGCCCCAGCATTTT. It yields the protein CASSLTSPGNNQPQHF.

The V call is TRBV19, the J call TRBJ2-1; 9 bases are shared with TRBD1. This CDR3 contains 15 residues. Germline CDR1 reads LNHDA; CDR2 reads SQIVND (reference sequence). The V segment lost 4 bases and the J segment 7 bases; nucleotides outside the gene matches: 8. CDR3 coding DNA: TGTGCCAGTAGTAAACACAGGGGGCCAAAGAATGAGCAGTTCTTC. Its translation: CASSKHRGPKNEQFF.

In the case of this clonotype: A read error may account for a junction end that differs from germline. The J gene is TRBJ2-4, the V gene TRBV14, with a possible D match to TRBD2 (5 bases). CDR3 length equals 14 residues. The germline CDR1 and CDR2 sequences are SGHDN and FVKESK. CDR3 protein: CASSQDRTLNTQYF. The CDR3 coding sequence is TGTGCCAGCAGCCAAGATCGGACTCTAAACACTCAGTACTTC.

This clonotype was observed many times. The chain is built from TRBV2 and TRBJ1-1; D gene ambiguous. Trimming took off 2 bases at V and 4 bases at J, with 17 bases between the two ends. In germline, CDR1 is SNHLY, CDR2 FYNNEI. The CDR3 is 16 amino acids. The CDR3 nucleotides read TGTGCCAGCAGTGAAAATCTGGCAGTTGCGGGCACTGAAGCTTTCTTT. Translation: CASSENLAVAGTEAFF.

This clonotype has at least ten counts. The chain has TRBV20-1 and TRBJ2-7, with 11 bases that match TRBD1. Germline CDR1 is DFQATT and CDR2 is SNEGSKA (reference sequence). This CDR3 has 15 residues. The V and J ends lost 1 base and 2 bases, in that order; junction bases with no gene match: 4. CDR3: CSARGTGGFAYEQYF. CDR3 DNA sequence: TGCAGTGCTAGAGGGACAGGGGGCTTCGCCTACGAGCAGTACTTC.

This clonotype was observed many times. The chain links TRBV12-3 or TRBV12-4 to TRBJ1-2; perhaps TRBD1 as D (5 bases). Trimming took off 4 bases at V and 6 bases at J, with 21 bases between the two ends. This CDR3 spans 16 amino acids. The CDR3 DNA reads TGTGCCAGCAGTTCCGGGACCCGGGGTAGTTTACATGGCTACACCTTC. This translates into CASSSGTRGSLHGYTF.

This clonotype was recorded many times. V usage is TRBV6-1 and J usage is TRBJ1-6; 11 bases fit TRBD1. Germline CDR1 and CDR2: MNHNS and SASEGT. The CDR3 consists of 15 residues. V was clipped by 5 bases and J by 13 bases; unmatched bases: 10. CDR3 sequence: CASSYGRDRGGPLHF. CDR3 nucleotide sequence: TGTGCCAGCAGTTACGGAAGGGACAGGGGGGGCCCCCTCCACTTT.

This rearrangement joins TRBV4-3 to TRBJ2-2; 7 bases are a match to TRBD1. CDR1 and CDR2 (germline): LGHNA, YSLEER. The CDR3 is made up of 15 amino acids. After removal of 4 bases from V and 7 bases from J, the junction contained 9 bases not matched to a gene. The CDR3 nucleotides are TGCGCCAGCAGCCTCCGACAGGGAAGGATCGGGGAGCTGTTTTTT. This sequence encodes CASSLRQGRIGELFF.

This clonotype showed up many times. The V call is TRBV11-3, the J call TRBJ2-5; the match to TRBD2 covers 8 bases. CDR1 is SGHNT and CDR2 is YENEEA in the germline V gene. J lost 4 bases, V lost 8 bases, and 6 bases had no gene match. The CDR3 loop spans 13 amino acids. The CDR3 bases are TGTGCCAGCGGGGGCGGGGGGATAGAGACCCAGTACTTC. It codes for CASGGGGIETQYF.

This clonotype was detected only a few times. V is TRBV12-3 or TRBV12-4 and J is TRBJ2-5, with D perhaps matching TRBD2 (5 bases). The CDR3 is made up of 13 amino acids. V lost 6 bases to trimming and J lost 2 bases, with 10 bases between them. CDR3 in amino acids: CASSREIQETQYF. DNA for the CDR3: TGTGCCAGCAGCCGGGAAATACAAGAGACCCAGTACTTC.